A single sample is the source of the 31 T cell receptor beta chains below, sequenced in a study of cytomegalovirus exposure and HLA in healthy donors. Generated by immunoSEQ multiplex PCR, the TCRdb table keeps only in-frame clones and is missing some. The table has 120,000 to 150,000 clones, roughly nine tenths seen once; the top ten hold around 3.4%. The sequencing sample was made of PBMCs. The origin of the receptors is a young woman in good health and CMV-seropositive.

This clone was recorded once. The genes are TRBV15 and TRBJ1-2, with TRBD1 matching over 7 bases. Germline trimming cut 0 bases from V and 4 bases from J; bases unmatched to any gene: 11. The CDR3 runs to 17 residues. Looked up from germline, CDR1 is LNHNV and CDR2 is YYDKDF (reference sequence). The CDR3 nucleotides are TGTGCCACCAGCAGAGACTTAAAGAGGGGGCTTGGCTATGGCTACACCTTC. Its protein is CATSRDLKRGLGYGYTF.

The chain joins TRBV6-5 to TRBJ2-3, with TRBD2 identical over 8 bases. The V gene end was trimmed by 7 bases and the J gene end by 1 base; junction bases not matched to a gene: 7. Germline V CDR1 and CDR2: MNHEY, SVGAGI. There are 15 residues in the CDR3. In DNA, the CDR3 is TGTGCCAGCACCTTAAGCGGGAGTGGCACAGATACGCAGTATTTT. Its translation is CASTLSGSGTDTQYF.

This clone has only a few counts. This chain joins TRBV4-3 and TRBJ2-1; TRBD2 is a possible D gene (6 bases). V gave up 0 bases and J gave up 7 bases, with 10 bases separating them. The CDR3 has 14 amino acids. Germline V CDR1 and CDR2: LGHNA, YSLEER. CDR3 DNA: TGCGCCAGCAGCCAAGATAGAGGGAGGAATGAGCAGTTCTTC. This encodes CASSQDRGRNEQFF.

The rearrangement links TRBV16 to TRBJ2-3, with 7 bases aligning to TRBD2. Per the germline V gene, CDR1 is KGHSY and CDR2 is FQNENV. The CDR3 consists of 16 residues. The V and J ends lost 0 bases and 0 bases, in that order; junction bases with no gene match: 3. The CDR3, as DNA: TGTGCCAGCAGCCAATCTCTGCGGGAGAGCACAGATACGCAGTATTTT. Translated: CASSQSLRESTDTQYF. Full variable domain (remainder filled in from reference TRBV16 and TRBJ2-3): GEEVAQTPKHLVRGEGQKAKLYCAPIKGHSYVFWYQQVLKNEFKFLISFQNENVFDETGMPKERFSAKCLPNSPCSLEIQATKLEDSAVYFCASSQSLRESTDTQYFGPGTRLTVL.

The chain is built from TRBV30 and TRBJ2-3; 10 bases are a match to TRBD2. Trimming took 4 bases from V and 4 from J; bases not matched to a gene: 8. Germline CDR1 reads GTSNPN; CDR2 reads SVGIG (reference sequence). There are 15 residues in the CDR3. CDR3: CAWIPSGRSSDTQYF. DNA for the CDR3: TGTGCCTGGATCCCTAGCGGGAGATCCTCAGATACGCAGTATTTT.

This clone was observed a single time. The CDR3 DNA sequence: TGTGCCAGTAGTTTCGGGACAGGGACGAACACCGGGGAGCTGTTTTTT. Protein sequence: CASSFGTGTNTGELFF. The chain joins TRBV19 to TRBJ2-2, with 9 bases matching TRBD1. Germline V lookup: CDR1 LNHDA, CDR2 SQIVND (reference sequence). J was trimmed by 0 bases and V by 5 bases; bases with no gene match: 4. The CDR3 is 16 residues long.

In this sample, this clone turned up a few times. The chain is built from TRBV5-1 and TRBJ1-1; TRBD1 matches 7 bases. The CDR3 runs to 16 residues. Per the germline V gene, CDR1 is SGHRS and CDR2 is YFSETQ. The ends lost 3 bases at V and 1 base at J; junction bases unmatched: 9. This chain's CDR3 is CASSSTGQRRNTEAFF. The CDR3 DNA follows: TGCGCCAGCAGCTCGACAGGGCAAAGGAGGAACACTGAAGCTTTCTTT.

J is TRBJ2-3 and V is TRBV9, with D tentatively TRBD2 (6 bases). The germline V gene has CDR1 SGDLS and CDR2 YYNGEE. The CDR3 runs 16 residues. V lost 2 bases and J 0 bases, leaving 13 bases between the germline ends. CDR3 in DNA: TGTGCCAGCAGCGTCGCAATAGCGGAGAGCACAGATACGCAGTATTTT. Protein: CASSVAIAESTDTQYF.

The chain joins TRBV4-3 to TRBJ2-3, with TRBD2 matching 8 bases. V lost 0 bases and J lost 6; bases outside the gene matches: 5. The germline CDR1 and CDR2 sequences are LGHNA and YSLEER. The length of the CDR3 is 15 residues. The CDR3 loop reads CASSQDGTRVDTQYF. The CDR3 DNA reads TGCGCCAGCAGCCAAGACGGGACTAGGGTTGATACGCAGTATTTT.

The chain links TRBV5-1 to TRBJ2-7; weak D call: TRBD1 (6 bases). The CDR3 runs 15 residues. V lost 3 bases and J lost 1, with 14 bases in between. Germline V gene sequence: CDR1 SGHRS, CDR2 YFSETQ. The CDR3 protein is CASSSGGTSSYEQYF. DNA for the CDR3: TGCGCCAGCAGCTCGGGTGGGACATCTTCCTACGAGCAGTACTTC.

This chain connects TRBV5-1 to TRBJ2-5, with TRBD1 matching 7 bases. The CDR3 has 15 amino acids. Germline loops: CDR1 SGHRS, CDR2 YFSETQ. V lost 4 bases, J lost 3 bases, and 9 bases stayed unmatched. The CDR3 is CASSIPGQKKETQYF. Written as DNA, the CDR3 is TGCGCCAGCAGCATACCGGGACAGAAGAAAGAGACCCAGTACTTC.

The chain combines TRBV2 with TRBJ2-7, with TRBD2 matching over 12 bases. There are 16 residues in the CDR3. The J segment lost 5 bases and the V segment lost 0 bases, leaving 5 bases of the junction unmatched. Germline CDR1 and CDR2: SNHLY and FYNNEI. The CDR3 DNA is TGTGCCAGCAGTGAAGCTTCCGGACTAGCGGGACACGAGCAGTACTTC. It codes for CASSEASGLAGHEQYF.

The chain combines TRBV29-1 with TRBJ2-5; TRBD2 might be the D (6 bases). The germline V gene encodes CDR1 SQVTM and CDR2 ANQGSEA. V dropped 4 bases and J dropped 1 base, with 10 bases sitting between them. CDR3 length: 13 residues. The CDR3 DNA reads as TGCAGCGTTGTCCGGGACTCCCAAGAGACCCAGTACTTC. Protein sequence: CSVVRDSQETQYF.

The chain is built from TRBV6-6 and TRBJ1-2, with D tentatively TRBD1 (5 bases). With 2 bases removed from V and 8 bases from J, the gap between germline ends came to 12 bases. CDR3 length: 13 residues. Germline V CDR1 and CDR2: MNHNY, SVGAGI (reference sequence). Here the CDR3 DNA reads TGTGCCAGCAGTTACGATGACAGCGAAGGCTACACCTTC. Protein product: CASSYDDSEGYTF.

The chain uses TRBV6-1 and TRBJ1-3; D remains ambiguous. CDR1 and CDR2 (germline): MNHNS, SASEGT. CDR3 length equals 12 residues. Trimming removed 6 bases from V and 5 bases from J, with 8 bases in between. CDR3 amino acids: CASRTERNTIYF. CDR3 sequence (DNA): TGTGCCAGCAGGACTGAACGAAACACCATATATTTT.

The CDR3 sequence: CASSPWTSGAYEQYF. The DNA for the CDR3 is TGCGCCAGCAGCCCGTGGACTAGCGGGGCTTACGAGCAGTACTTC. The genes are TRBV5-1 and TRBJ2-7; 12 nucleotides agree with TRBD2. J was trimmed by 4 bases and V by 4 bases; bases with no gene match: 6. This CDR3 contains 15 residues. From germline, CDR1 is SGHRS and CDR2 YFSETQ.

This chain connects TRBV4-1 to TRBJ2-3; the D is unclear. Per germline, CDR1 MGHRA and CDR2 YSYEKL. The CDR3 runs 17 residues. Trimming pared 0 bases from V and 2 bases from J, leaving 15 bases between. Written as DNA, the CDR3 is TGCGCCAGCAGCCAAGAGGAAACTAACCCATTCACAGATACGCAGTATTTT. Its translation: CASSQEETNPFTDTQYF.

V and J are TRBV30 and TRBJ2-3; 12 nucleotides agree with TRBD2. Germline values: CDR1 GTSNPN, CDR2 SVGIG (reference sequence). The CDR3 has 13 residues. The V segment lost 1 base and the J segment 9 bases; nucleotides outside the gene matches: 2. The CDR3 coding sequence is TGTGCCTGGAGTGGACTAGCGGGAGAAACGCAGTATTTT. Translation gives CAWSGLAGETQYF.

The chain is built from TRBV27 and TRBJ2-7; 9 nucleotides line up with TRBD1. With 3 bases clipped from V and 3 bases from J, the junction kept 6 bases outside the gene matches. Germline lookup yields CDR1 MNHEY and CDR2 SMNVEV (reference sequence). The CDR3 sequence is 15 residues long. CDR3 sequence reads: CASSFGTGRNYEQYF. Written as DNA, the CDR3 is TGTGCCAGCAGTTTTGGGACAGGGCGGAACTACGAGCAGTACTTC.

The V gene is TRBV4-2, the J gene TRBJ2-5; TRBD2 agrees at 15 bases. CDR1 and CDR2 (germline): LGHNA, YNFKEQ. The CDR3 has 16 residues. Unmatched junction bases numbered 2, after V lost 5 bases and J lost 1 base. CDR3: CASSLGLAGGQETQYF. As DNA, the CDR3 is TGTGCCAGCAGCTTGGGACTAGCGGGAGGCCAAGAGACCCAGTACTTC.

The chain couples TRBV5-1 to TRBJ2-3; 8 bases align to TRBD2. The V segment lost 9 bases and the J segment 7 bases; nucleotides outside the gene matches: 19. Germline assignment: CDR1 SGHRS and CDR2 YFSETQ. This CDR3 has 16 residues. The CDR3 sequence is CATKGREDPLGNTQYF. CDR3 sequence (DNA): TGCGCCACCAAGGGGCGGGAGGACCCCCTCGGGAATACGCAGTATTTT.

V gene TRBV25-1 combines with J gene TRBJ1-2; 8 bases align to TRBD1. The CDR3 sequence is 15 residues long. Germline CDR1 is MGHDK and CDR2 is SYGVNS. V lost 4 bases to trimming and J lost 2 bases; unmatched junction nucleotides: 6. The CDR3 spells CASSGRDRNNYGYTF. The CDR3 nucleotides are TGTGCCAGCAGTGGACGGGACAGGAACAACTATGGCTACACCTTC.

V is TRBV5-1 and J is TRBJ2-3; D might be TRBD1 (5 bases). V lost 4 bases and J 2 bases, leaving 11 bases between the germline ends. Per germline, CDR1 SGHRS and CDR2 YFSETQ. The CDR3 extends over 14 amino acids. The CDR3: CASSGGHDTDTQYF. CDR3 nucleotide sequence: TGCGCCAGCAGCGGCGGACACGACACAGATACGCAGTATTTT.

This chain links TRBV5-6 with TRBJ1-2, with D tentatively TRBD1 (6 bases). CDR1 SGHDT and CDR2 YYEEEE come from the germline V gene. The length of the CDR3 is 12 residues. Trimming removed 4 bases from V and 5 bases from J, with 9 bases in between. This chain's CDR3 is CASSEDSYGYTF. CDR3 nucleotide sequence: TGTGCCAGCAGCGAGGACAGTTATGGCTACACCTTC. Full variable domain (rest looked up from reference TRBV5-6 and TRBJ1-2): DAGVTQSPTHLIKTRGQQVTLRCSPKSGHDTVSWYQQALGQGPQFIFQYYEEEERQRGNFPDRFSGHQFPNYSSELNVNALLLGDSALYLCASSEDSYGYTFGSGTRLTVV.

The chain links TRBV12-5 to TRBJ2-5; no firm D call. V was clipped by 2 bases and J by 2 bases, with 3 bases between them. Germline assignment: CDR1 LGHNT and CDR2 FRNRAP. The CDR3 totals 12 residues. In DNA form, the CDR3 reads TGTGCTAGTGGTTTGCTACAAGAGACCCAGTACTTC. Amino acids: CASGLLQETQYF.

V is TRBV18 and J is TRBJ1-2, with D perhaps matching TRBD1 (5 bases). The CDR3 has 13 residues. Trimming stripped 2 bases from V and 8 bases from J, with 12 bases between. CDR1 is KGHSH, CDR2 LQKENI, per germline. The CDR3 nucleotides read TGTGCCAGCTCACCAGTTCAGGGCGCGGGCTACACCTTC. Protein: CASSPVQGAGYTF. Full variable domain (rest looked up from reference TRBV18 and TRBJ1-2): NAGVMQNPRHLVRRRGQEARLRCSPMKGHSHVYWYRQLPEEGLKFMVYLQKENIIDESGMPKERFSAEFPKEGPSILRIQQVVRGDSAAYFCASSPVQGAGYTFGSGTRLTVV.

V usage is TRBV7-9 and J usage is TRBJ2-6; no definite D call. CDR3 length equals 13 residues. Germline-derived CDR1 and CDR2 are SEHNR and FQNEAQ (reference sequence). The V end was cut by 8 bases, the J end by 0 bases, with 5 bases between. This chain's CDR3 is CASASSGANVLTF. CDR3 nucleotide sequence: TGTGCCAGCGCCAGCTCTGGGGCCAACGTCCTGACTTTC.

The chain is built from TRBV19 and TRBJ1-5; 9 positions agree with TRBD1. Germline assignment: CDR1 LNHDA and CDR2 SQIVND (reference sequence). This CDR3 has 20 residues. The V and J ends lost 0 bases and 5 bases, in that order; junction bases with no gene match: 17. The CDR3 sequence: CASSIELSGQGFIEYQPQHF. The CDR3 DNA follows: TGTGCCAGTAGTATAGAGTTGTCGGGACAGGGATTTATTGAATATCAGCCCCAGCATTTT.

The CDR3 spells CASSDGTVGRTDTQYF. The CDR3, as DNA: TGTGCCAGCAGCGACGGGACTGTAGGCCGCACAGATACGCAGTATTTT. The chain carries TRBV7-2 and TRBJ2-3, with D maybe TRBD2 (6 bases). CDR1 is SGHTA and CDR2 is FQGNSA in the germline V gene. V lost 5 bases and J lost 1, with 16 bases in between. The CDR3 contains 16 residues.

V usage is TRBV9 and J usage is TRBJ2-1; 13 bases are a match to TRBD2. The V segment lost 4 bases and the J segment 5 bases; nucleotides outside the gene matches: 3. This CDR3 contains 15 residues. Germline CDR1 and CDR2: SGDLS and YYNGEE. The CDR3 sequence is CASSPGTSGNNEQFF. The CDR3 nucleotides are TGTGCCAGCAGCCCCGGGACTAGCGGGAACAATGAGCAGTTCTTC.

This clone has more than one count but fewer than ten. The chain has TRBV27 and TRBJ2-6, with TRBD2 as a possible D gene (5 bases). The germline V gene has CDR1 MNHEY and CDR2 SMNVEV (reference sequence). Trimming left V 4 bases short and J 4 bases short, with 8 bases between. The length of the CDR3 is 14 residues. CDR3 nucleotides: TGTGCCAGCAGTTCGGGGTTCGGGGCCAACGTCCTGACTTTC. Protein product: CASSSGFGANVLTF.